Listed below are T cell receptor beta chains from one sample, sequenced in a study of control samples from healthy donors and cancer patients. The assay was immunoSEQ multiplex PCR, and TCRdb's table has in-frame clones only and misses some. This table holds 400,000 to 500,000 clones, 90% found once. Sequencing was carried out using PBMCs. All receptors come from a man aged 35-49 years with head and neck cancer. Each CDR3 is given with its conserved first and last residue. Fields, in order: J gene, clone size, D gene, V gene, CDR3 DNA, CDR3 protein. D genes are given only for firm matches. The size field is filled for only some rows; it gives once, few, many or a size class.

>TRBJ2-2|few|TRBD2|TRBV19
TGTGCCAGTAGTTGGCGGGAGGGCCAGGGCACCGGGGAGCTGTTTTTT
CASSWREGQGTGELFF
>TRBJ1-2|-|-|TRBV15
TGTGCCACCAGCGCACCCCCGGCCCCCGCTGGAGGCTACACCTTC
CATSAPPAPAGGYTF
>TRBJ2-1|-|-|TRBV15
TGTGCCACCAGCAGTCGGACCCGTTCCTACAATGAGCAGTTCTTC
CATSSRTRSYNEQFF
>TRBJ1-2|-|-|TRBV9
TGTGCCAGCAGCCAGAACCTCGGGGGGGGCGCGGGAGGCTACACCTTC
CASSQNLGGGAGGYTF
>TRBJ1-4|once|TRBD1|TRBV11-2
TGTGCCAGCAGCCCAGGGGGGTCTTTTAATGAAAAACTGTTTTTT
CASSPGGSFNEKLFF
>TRBJ2-7|-|TRBD1|TRBV4-1
TGCGCCAGCAGCCACGCCTTCGGACAGGGTGTCGAGCAGTACTTC
CASSHAFGQGVEQYF
>TRBJ1-2|few|-|TRBV6-5
TGTGCCAGCAAACGGGACGGGGGGGCTCTCTATGGCTACACCTTC
CASKRDGGALYGYTF
>TRBJ1-1|-|TRBD1|TRBV30
TGTGCCTGGAGTGTACAGGGGAGGACTGAAGCTTTCTTT
CAWSVQGRTEAFF
>TRBJ2-3|-|-|TRBV9
TGTGCCAGCAGCGTAGTCAGGGGATTTCTTGCAGATACGCAGTATTTT
CASSVVRGFLADTQYF
>TRBJ2-1|-|-|TRBV27
TGTGCCAGCATCTCCAGGGGGGGGTTCTACAATGAGCAGTTCTTC
CASISRGGFYNEQFF
>TRBJ1-4|-|-|TRBV11-2
TGTGCCAGCAGCCAACATAGAGGGGGAGGCCGAAGTGGTAATGAAAAACTGTTTTTT
CASSQHRGGGRSGNEKLFF
>TRBJ2-3|once|-|TRBV28
TGTGCCAGCAGTTCCCCGCTGGGAGATACGCAGTATTTT
CASSSPLGDTQYF